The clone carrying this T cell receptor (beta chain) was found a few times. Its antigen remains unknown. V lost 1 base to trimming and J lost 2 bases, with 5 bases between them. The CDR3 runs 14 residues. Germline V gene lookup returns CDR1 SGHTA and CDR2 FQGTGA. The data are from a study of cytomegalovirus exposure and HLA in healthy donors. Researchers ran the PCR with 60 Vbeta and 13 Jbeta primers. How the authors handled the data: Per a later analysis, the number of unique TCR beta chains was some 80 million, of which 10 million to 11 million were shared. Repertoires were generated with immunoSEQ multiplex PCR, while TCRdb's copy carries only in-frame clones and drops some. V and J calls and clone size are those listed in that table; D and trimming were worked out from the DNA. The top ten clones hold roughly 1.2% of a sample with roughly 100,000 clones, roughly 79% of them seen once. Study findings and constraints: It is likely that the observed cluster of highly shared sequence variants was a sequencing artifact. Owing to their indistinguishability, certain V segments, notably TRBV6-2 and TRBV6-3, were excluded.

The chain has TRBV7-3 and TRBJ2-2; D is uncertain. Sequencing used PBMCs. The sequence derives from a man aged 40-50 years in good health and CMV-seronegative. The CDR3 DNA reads TGTGCCAGCAGCTTAATAGCCAACACCGGGGAGCTGTTTTTT. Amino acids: CASSLIANTGELFF.